This T cell receptor (beta chain) was obtained from a study of T cells after yellow fever vaccination. Study-level results: A limited proportion of clonotypes was detected within both the CD4 and CD8 compartments.

This clonotype was seen ten or more times. The antigen remains undetermined. The CDR3 consists of 16 residues. The ends were cut back, 6 bases at V and 6 bases at J, with 18 bases in the middle. TCRdb processed the 5' RACE reads anew with MiXCR; each CDR3 protein has one entry. The sample has about 240,000 distinct CDR3 sequences; more than 3.5% are singletons. The sequenced sample was PBMCs, obtained 15 days after the yellow fever booster vaccination. This TCR derives from a man aged 18 to 29 who received the YFV17D yellow fever vaccine. The rearrangement links TRBV12-3 or TRBV12-4 to TRBJ1-6; a weak D match, TRBD1 (6 bases). The CDR3 DNA is TGTGCCAGCAGGGGCGATGTCACAGGGACTAATTCACCCCTCCACTTT. It is translated as CASRGDVTGTNSPLHF.